Shown below are 22 T cell receptor beta chains from a single sample sequenced in a study of blood T cell repertoires in COVID-19. Here immunoSEQ multiplex PCR was the method, and the copy in TCRdb shows in-frame clones only, minus some. The table records a few hundred thousand clones, 80% to 85% of them present only once. Source material: peripheral blood. The receptors stem from a man aged 30-40 years with active or convalescent COVID-19.

The rearrangement joins TRBV6-5 to TRBJ2-7; weak D call: TRBD2 (5 bases). Germline lookup yields CDR1 MNHEY and CDR2 SVGAGI. This CDR3 has 15 residues. V lost 6 bases and J lost 5, with 20 bases in between. The CDR3 region is CASRGGGLNRHEQYF. The CDR3 bases are TGTGCCAGCAGAGGCGGAGGACTCAACCGCCACGAGCAGTACTTC.

The V gene is TRBV19, the J gene TRBJ2-5; TRBD1 is a possible D gene (6 bases). Germline V gene lookup returns CDR1 LNHDA and CDR2 SQIVND (reference sequence). This CDR3 is built from 17 residues. V lost 5 bases and J 4 bases, leaving 23 bases between the germline ends. CDR3 nucleotide sequence: TGTGCCAGTAGTCCAGATCGGGGACAAGCTCTAACAGAGACCCAGTACTTC. Protein: CASSPDRGQALTETQYF.

The chain couples TRBV11-2 to TRBJ2-5; TRBD1 is a possible D gene (6 bases). Germline lookup yields CDR1 SGHAT and CDR2 FQNNGV. Trimming cost V 5 bases and J 2 bases, with 12 bases left between them. The CDR3 contains 14 residues. DNA for the CDR3: TGTGCCAGCAGCATAGGGGGAGCTCAAGAGACCCAGTACTTC. It codes for CASSIGGAQETQYF.

In its sample, this clone was seen once. The CDR3 protein is CASSFSGVTEAFF. The CDR3 region has the DNA TGTGCCAGCAGTTTTTCAGGTGTCACTGAAGCTTTCTTT. The chain links TRBV12-3 or TRBV12-4 to TRBJ1-1, with unresolved D. The CDR3 sequence is 13 residues long. V gave up 3 bases and J gave up 4 bases, with 9 bases separating them.

The gene calls are TRBV3-1 (or the pseudogene TRBV3-2) and TRBJ1-2; D is unresolved. Trimming pared 1 base from V and 8 bases from J, leaving 11 bases between. CDR1 and CDR2 from the germline V gene are LGHDT and YNNKEL (reference sequence). The CDR3 has 13 amino acids. CDR3 sequence (DNA): TGTGCCAGCAGCCAAGTTTTGGGAGACGGCTACACCTTC. Translation: CASSQVLGDGYTF.

This chain's CDR3 is CASSLEPGSTSSYNEQFF. CDR3 nucleotide sequence: TGCGCCAGCAGCTTGGAACCGGGATCTACGAGCTCCTACAATGAGCAGTTCTTC. This chain links TRBV5-1 with TRBJ2-1, with D perhaps TRBD2 (5 bases). Trimming left V 0 bases short and J 0 bases short, with 16 bases between. Germline lookup yields CDR1 SGHRS and CDR2 YFSETQ. The CDR3 is 18 residues long.

This CDR3 is CASTSDTKNEKLFF. CDR3 coding DNA: TGCGCCAGCACCTCGGACACTAAAAATGAAAAACTGTTTTTT. The chain carries TRBV5-1 and TRBJ1-4, with a tentative D call TRBD1 (5 bases). The CDR3 has 14 amino acids. Trimming removed 6 bases at V and 5 bases at J, with 14 bases between. In germline, CDR1 is SGHRS, CDR2 YFSETQ.

The V call is TRBV6-6, the J call TRBJ1-2; TRBD1 agrees at 7 bases. V was clipped by 6 bases and J by 8 bases; unmatched bases: 12. Germline-derived CDR1 and CDR2 are MNHNY and SVGAGI (reference sequence). The CDR3 contains 14 residues. The DNA for the CDR3 is TGTGCCAGCAGAGTCGAGGGGGCGAGAGGCGGCTACACCTTC. This codes for CASRVEGARGGYTF.

The chain combines TRBV7-9 with TRBJ1-3; D is perhaps TRBD1 (5 bases). This CDR3 contains 15 residues. The V gene's germline CDR1 is SEHNR and CDR2 FQNEAQ (reference sequence). V was trimmed by 5 bases and J by 0 bases, leaving 11 bases between them. The CDR3 DNA sequence: TGTGCCAGCAGCCCGGGACTTAACTCTGGAAACACCATATATTTT. Protein: CASSPGLNSGNTIYF.

The chain links TRBV9 to TRBJ1-2; 7 bases are shared with TRBD1. CDR3 length: 15 amino acids. Trimming cost V 0 bases and J 7 bases; bases outside gene matches: 9. Per germline, CDR1 SGDLS and CDR2 YYNGEE. CDR3 coding DNA: TGTGCCAGCAGCGTAGGACCAGGGGGAGGTACTGGCTACACCTTC. Its protein product is CASSVGPGGGTGYTF.

The chain combines TRBV30 with TRBJ1-2; 7 bases agree with TRBD1. Per germline, CDR1 GTSNPN and CDR2 SVGIG (reference sequence). The CDR3 is 15 residues long. The V and J ends lost 0 bases and 4 bases, in that order; junction bases with no gene match: 8. The CDR3 region has the DNA TGTGCCTGGAGTGTGCCTGGGACAGCCCCCTATGGCTACACCTTC. Its translation is CAWSVPGTAPYGYTF.

The genes are TRBV4-1 and TRBJ2-2; no definite D call. This CDR3 has 15 residues. Trimming took off 7 bases at V and 4 bases at J, with 16 bases between the two ends. Germline assignment: CDR1 MGHRA and CDR2 YSYEKL. CDR3 nucleotides: TGCGCCAGCACCCCCGGCGGCTCGGGCACCGGGGAGCTGTTTTTT. It encodes CASTPGGSGTGELFF.

The chain is built from TRBV3-1 (or the pseudogene TRBV3-2) and TRBJ1-4; D is undetermined. Germline assignment: CDR1 LGHDT and CDR2 YNNKEL (reference sequence). CDR3 size: 14 residues. V gave up 0 bases and J gave up 7 bases, with 9 bases separating them. The CDR3 bases are TGTGCCAGCAGCCAAGAGAATTCGGTTGAAAAACTGTTTTTT. This translates into CASSQENSVEKLFF.

The chain carries TRBV7-2 and TRBJ2-5; 12 bases align to TRBD2. Trimming removed 3 bases from V and 13 bases from J; junction bases left unmatched: 12. In germline, CDR1 is SGHTA, CDR2 FQGNSA. This CDR3 comprises 15 residues. CDR3 in DNA: TGTGCCAGCAGCTTGGATACTAGCGGGGGGCGTCAAAGGTACTTC. Protein: CASSLDTSGGRQRYF. Based on the CDR3 plus reference TRBV7-2 and TRBJ2-5, the full variable domain is GAGVSQSPSNKVTEKGKDVELRCDPISGHTALYWYRQSLGQGLEFLIYFQGNSAPDKSGLPSDRFSAERTGGSVSTLTIQRTQQEDSAVYLCASSLDTSGGRQRYFGPGTRLLVL.

V and J are TRBV7-2 and TRBJ2-4; TRBD1 is a possible D gene (5 bases). With 3 bases removed from V and 12 bases from J, the gap between germline ends came to 12 bases. Germline CDR1 reads SGHTA; CDR2 reads FQGNSA. The CDR3 length is 12 residues. CDR3 sequence: CASSFSQGTQYF. For the CDR3, the DNA is TGTGCCAGCAGCTTCAGTCAGGGCACTCAGTACTTC.

This sequence joins TRBV4-1 and TRBJ1-5; D remains unclear. The germline V gene has CDR1 MGHRA and CDR2 YSYEKL. Trimming removed 1 base at V and 2 bases at J, with 12 bases between. This CDR3 region has 16 residues. The CDR3 sequence: CASSQVLGGGNQPQHF. CDR3 coding DNA: TGCGCCAGCAGCCAAGTTTTAGGAGGCGGCAATCAGCCCCAGCATTTT.

This clone has a handful of counts. The V call is TRBV7-9, the J call TRBJ2-5; D is possibly TRBD2 (5 bases). V was cut by 5 bases and J by 4 bases, with 14 bases left in between. In germline, CDR1 is SEHNR, CDR2 FQNEAQ (reference sequence). The CDR3 sequence is 14 residues long. The CDR3 coding sequence is TGTGCCAGCAGCCGTCGGACGGAGGCAGAGACCCAGTACTTC. Encoded protein: CASSRRTEAETQYF.

V gene TRBV19 combines with J gene TRBJ2-2; unclear D gene. CDR3 size: 15 residues. The V gene's germline CDR1 is LNHDA and CDR2 SQIVND (reference sequence). Deletions cut 5 bases from V and 2 bases from J, with 12 bases between. Written as DNA, the CDR3 is TGTGCCAGTAGTTCCTCTGCGGCCAACACCGGGGAGCTGTTTTTT. It is translated as CASSSSAANTGELFF.

The rearrangement joins TRBV6-2 or TRBV6-3 to TRBJ2-7; 9 bases match TRBD2. This CDR3 has 18 residues. From germline, CDR1 is MNHEY and CDR2 SVGEGT. V shed 2 bases and J 0 bases; nucleotides not matched to a gene: 11. CDR3 DNA: TGTGCCAGCAGTTACCGGGCGGGACTAGCTCCGAGCTCCTACGAGCAGTACTTC. Translation: CASSYRAGLAPSSYEQYF.

This sequence joins TRBV9 and TRBJ2-4; tentative D call: TRBD2 (5 bases). The CDR3 has 15 residues. V lost 2 bases and J lost 4, with 13 bases in between. Germline assignment: CDR1 SGDLS and CDR2 YYNGEE. In DNA, the CDR3 is TGTGCCAGCAGCGTTGACGGCAGGACTAAAAACATTCAGTACTTC. Amino acids: CASSVDGRTKNIQYF.

The chain couples TRBV24-1 to TRBJ2-5; 8 bases match TRBD2. J was trimmed by 0 bases and V by 5 bases; bases with no gene match: 7. Per the germline V gene, CDR1 is KGHDR and CDR2 is SFDVKD. The CDR3 runs 16 residues. CDR3 sequence: CATSAPGGANQETQYF. CDR3 sequence (DNA): TGTGCCACCAGTGCCCCGGGGGGGGCGAACCAAGAGACCCAGTACTTC.

The V gene is TRBV4-1, the J gene TRBJ1-1; 11 bases align to TRBD1. Germline V CDR1 and CDR2: MGHRA, YSYEKL. CDR3 length: 15 amino acids. The junction had 9 bases not matched to a gene; V was cut back by 2 bases and J by 10 bases. The CDR3 spells CASSQSGQGAVGAFF. In DNA form, the CDR3 reads TGCGCCAGCAGCCAATCCGGACAGGGGGCGGTAGGAGCTTTCTTT.